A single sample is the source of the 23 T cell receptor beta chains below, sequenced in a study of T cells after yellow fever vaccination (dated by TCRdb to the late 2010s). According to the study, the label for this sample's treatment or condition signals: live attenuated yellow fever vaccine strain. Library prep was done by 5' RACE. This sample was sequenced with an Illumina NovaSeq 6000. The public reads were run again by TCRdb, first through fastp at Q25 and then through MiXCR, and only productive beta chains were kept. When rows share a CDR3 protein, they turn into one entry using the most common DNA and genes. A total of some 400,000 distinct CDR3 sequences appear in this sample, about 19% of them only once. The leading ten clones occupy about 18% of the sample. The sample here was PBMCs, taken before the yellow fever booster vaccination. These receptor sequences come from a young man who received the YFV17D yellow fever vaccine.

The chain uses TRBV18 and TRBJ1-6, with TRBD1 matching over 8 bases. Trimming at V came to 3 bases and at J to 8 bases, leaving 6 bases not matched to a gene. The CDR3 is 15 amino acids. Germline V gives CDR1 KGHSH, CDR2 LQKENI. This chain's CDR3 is CASSPRDRSYSPLHF. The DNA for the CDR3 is TGTGCCAGCTCACCCCGGGACAGGTCATATTCACCCCTCCACTTT.

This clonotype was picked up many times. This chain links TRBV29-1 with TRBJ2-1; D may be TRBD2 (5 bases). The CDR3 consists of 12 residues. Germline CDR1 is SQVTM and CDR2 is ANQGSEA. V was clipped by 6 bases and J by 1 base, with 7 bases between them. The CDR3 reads CSVGGSYNEQFF. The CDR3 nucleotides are TGCAGCGTCGGCGGGTCCTACAATGAGCAGTTCTTC.

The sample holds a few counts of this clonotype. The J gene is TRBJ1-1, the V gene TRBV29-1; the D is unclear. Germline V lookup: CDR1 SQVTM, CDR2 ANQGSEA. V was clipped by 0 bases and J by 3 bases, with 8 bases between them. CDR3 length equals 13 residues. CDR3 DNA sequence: TGCAGCGTTGAAGAGACCGAGGACACTGAAGCTTTCTTT. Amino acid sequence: CSVEETEDTEAFF.

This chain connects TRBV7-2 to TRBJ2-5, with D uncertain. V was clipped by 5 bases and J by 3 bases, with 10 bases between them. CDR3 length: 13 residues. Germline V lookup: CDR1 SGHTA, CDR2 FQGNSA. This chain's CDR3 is CASSRALEETQYF. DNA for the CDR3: TGTGCCAGCAGCCGGGCCCTCGAAGAGACCCAGTACTTC. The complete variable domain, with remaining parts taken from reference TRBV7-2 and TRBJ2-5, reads GAGVSQSPSNKVTEKGKDVELRCDPISGHTALYWYRQSLGQGLEFLIYFQGNSAPDKSGLPSDRFSAERTGGSVSTLTIQRTQQEDSAVYLCASSRALEETQYFGPGTRLLVL.

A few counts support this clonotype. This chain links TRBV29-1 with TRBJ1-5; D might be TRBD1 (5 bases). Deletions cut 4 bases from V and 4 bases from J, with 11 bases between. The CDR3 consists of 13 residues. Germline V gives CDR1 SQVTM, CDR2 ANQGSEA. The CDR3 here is CSVGVGGNQPQHF. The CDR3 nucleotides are TGCAGCGTTGGGGTTGGGGGTAATCAGCCCCAGCATTTT.

The CDR3 protein is CASSLVKRERETQYF. The CDR3 DNA reads as TGTGCCAGCAGCTTGGTGAAACGGGAGCGGGAGACCCAGTACTTC. The chain links TRBV5-6 to TRBJ2-5, with D perhaps matching TRBD2 (6 bases). V was trimmed by 0 bases and J by 5 bases, leaving 14 bases between them. This CDR3 region has 15 residues. Germline V gene sequence: CDR1 SGHDT, CDR2 YYEEEE. Filled out from reference TRBV5-6 and TRBJ2-5, the complete variable domain reads DAGVTQSPTHLIKTRGQQVTLRCSPKSGHDTVSWYQQALGQGPQFIFQYYEEEERQRGNFPDRFSGHQFPNYSSELNVNALLLGDSALYLCASSLVKRERETQYFGPGTRLLVL.

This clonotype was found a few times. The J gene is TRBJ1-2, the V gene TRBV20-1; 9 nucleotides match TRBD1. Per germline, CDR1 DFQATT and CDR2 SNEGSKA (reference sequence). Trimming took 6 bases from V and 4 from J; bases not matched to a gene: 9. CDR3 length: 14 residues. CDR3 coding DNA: TGCAGTGCCCAGGACAGGGGAAGACTCTATGGCTACACCTTC. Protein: CSAQDRGRLYGYTF.

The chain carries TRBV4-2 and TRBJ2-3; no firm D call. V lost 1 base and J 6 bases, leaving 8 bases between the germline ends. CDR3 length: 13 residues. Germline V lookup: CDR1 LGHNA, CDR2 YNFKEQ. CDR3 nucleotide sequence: TGTGCCAGCAGCCAAGTTTCCTGGGATACGCAGTATTTT. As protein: CASSQVSWDTQYF.

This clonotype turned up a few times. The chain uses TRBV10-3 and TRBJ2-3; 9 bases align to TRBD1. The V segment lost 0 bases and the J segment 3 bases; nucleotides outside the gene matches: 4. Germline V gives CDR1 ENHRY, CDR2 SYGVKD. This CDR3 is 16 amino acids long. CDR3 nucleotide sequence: TGTGCCATCAGTGAGTCGAAGGGACAGGGAACAGATACGCAGTATTTT. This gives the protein CAISESKGQGTDTQYF.

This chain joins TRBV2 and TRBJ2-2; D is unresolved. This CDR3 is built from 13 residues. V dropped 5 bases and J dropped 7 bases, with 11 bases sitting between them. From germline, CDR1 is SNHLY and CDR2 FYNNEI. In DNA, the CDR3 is TGTGCCAGCAGTCGTGGACCTCTCGGGGAGCTGTTTTTT. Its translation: CASSRGPLGELFF.

CDR3 nucleotide sequence: TGCGCCAGCAGCTTGGGGATGGGTCCCGGGGAGCTGTTTTTT. Its translation is CASSLGMGPGELFF. V usage is TRBV5-1 and J usage is TRBJ2-2, with D hard to call. V was trimmed by 0 bases and J by 6 bases, leaving 9 bases between them. The CDR3 sequence is 14 residues long. CDR1 is SGHRS and CDR2 is YFSETQ in the germline V gene.

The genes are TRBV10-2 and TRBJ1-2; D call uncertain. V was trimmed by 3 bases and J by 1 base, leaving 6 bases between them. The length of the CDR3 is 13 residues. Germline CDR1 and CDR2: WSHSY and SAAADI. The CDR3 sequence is CASSDRHNYGYTF. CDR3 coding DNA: TGCGCCAGCAGTGATCGACATAACTATGGCTACACCTTC.

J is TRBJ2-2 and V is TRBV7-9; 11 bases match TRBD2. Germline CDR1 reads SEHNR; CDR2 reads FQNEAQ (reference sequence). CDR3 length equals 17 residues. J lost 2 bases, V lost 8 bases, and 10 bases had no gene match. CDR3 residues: CASPDLAGGQNTGELFF. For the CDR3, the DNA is TGTGCCAGCCCCGACCTAGCGGGGGGCCAAAACACCGGGGAGCTGTTTTTT.

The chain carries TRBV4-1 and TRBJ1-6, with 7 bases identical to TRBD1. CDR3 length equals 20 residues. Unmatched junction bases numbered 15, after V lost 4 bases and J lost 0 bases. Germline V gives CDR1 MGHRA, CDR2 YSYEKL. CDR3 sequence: CASSLTPGNRGSSYNSPLHF. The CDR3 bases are TGCGCCAGCAGCCTGACTCCGGGAAACAGGGGAAGCTCCTATAATTCACCCCTCCACTTT.

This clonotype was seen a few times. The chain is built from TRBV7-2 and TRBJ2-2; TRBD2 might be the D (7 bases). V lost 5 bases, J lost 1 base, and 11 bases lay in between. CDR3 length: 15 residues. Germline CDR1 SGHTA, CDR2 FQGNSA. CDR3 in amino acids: CASSRGGWNTGELFF. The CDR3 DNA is TGTGCCAGCAGCAGGGGGGGTTGGAACACCGGGGAGCTGTTTTTT.

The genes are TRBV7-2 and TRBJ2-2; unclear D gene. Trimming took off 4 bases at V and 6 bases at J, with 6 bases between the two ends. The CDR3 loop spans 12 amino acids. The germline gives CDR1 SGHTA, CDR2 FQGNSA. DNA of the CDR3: TGTGCCAGCAGCTATCTCCCCGGGGAGCTGTTTTTT. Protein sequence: CASSYLPGELFF.

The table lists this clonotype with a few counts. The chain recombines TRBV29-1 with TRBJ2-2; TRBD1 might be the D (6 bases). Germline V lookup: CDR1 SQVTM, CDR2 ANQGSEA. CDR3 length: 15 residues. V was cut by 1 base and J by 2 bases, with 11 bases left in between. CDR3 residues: CSVEARGNNTGELFF. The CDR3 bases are TGCAGCGTTGAAGCGAGGGGGAATAACACCGGGGAGCTGTTTTTT.

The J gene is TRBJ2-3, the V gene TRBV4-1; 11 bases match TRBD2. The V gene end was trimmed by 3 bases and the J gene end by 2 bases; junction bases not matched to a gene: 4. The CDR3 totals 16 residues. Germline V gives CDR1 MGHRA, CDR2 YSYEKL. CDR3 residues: CASSQGLADLTDTQYF. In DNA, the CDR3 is TGCGCCAGCAGCCAGGGACTAGCGGACCTCACAGATACGCAGTATTTT.

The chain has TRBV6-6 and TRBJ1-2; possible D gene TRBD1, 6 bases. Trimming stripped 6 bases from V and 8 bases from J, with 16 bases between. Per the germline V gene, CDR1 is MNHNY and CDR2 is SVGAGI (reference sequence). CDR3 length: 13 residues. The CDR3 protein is CASSRLGGLGYTF. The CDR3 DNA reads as TGTGCCAGCAGCCGACTCGGGGGGCTCGGCTACACCTTC.

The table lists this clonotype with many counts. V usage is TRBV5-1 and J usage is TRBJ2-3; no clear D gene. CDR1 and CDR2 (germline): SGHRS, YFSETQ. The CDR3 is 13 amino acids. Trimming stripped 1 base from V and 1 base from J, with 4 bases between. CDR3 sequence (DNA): TGCGCCAGCAGCTTGCCCGGCACAGATACGCAGTATTTT. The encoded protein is CASSLPGTDTQYF.

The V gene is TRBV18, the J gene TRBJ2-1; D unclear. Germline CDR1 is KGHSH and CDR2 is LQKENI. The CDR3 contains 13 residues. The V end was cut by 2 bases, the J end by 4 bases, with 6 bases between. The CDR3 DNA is TGTGCCAGCTCACCAGTAGCTTACAATGAGCAGTTCTTC. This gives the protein CASSPVAYNEQFF. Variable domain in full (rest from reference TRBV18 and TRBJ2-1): NAGVMQNPRHLVRRRGQEARLRCSPMKGHSHVYWYRQLPEEGLKFMVYLQKENIIDESGMPKERFSAEFPKEGPSILRIQQVVRGDSAAYFCASSPVAYNEQFFGPGTRLTVL.

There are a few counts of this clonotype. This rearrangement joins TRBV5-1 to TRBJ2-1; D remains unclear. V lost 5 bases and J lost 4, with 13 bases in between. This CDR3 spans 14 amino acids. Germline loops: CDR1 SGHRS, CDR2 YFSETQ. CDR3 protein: CASSSQTLYNEQFF. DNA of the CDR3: TGCGCCAGCAGTTCACAGACGTTATACAATGAGCAGTTCTTC.

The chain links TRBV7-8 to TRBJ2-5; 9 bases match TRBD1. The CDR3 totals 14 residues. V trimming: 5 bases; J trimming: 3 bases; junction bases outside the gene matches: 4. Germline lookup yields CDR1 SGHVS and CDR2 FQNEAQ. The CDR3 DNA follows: TGTGCCAGCAGCCCCGGACAGGGGAAAGAGACCCAGTACTTC. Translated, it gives CASSPGQGKETQYF.